Listed below are T cell receptor beta chains from one sample, sequenced in a study of T cell responses to AZD1222 COVID-19 vaccine. The protocol was immunoSEQ multiplex PCR, while the TCRdb copy is restricted to in-frame clones and leaves out a portion. The data contain 150,000 or so clones, 93% of them singletons. The sample in question was peripheral blood, obtained on day 0 of AZD1222 vaccination. These receptors came from an adult in good health. The CDR3 runs from the conserved cysteine through the conserved F or W.

>TRBJ2-1|TRBV19
CASSRQGMNYNEQFF
>TRBJ2-4|TRBV12-3/TRBV12-4
CASSFSQTIQYF
>TRBJ2-7|TRBV4-1
CASSQTDLLTYEQYF
>TRBJ1-2|TRBV7-8
CASSHRGEKVYGYTF
>TRBJ1-2|TRBV20-1
CRSGGYTF
>TRBJ1-2|TRBV7-2
CASSFGSLVAYGYTF
>TRBJ2-3|TRBV4-1
CASSPRTGEADTQYF
>TRBJ1-4|TRBV30
CAWSVRRGEKLFF
>TRBJ1-2|TRBV5-1
CASSFQQGDGYTF
>TRBJ2-3|TRBV3-1/TRBV3-2
CASSQVGQVYPTDTQYF
>TRBJ1-2|TRBV4-3
CASSQEAGATINYGYTF
>TRBJ2-5|TRBV5-4
CASSSATSGASGETQYF
>TRBJ1-2|TRBV5-6
CASSLGRQGRYYGYTF
>TRBJ2-7|TRBV29-1
CSVPHPSYEQYF
>TRBJ1-2|TRBV19
CASSLGQGVYGYTF
>TRBJ2-2|TRBV9
CASSEGQGRNIHTGELFF
>TRBJ2-1|TRBV7-8
CASSYPPGRDRAYNEQFF
>TRBJ2-5|TRBV11-3
CASSFGWGGTWDTQTQYF
>TRBJ1-2|TRBV4-2
CASSQERGLGGYTF
>TRBJ2-5|TRBV19
CASSMASGGPTRETQYF
>TRBJ1-5|TRBV14
CASSRDRGSNQPQHF
>TRBJ1-1|TRBV12-3/TRBV12-4
CASSTVLEAFF
>TRBJ2-7|TRBV5-1
CASSSSSSYEQYF
>TRBJ1-2|TRBV28
CASSSPPGQGDYGYTF
>TRBJ2-2|TRBV5-1
CASSLMLGTGELFF
>TRBJ2-1|TRBV5-4
CASSLWAGNVDNEQFF
>TRBJ2-1|TRBV10-1
CASSERNGYEQFF
>TRBJ1-1|TRBV6-5
CAHKTNTEAFF